The T cell receptor (beta chain) under discussion was sequenced for a study of blood T cell repertoires in COVID-19. Study background: COVID-19 samples, acute and convalescent, were from the United States, Italy and Spain. T cells, B-cell-depleted T cells, or PBMCs supplied cDNA or gDNA.

Original analysis: Using reference gene primer amplification, nucleated cell counts were estimated. Repertoires were generated with immunoSEQ multiplex PCR, while TCRdb's copy carries only in-frame clones and drops some. V, J and clone size are those of that table, while D and trimming were read from the DNA. The data contain approximately 190,000 clones, 88% of them singletons. The CDR3 is 15 residues long. With V trimmed by 7 bases and J by 2 bases, 9 bases remained unmatched. Germline CDR1 and CDR2: MNHEY and SMNVEV (reference sequence). The sample consisted of peripheral blood. This sequence originates from a man aged 35 to 55 with active or convalescent COVID-19. The rearrangement joins TRBV27 to TRBJ1-1; TRBD1 agrees at 8 bases. Here the CDR3 DNA reads TGTGCCAGCAATTCTTTGGGACAGGTTAACACTGAAGCTTTCTTT. It is translated as CASNSLGQVNTEAFF.